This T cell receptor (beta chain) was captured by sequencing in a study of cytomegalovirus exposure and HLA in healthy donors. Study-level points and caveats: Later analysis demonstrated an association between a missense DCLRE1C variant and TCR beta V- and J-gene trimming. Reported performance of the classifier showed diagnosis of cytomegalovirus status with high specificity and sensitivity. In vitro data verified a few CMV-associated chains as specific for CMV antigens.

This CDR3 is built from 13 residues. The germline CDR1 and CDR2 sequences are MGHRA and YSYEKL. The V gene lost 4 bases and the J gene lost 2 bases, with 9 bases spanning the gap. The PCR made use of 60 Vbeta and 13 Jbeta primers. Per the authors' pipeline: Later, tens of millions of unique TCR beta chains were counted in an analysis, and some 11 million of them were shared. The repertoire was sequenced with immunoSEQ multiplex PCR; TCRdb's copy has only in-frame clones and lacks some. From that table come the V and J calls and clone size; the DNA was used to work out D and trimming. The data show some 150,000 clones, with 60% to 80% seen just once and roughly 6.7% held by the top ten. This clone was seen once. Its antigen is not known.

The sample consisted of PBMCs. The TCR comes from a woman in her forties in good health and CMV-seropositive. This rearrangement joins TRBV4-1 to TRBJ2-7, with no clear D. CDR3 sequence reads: CASSLASPYEQYF. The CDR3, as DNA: TGCGCCAGCAGCCTAGCCAGTCCCTACGAGCAGTACTTC.